A single sample gave rise to the 5 T cell receptor beta chains below, sequenced in a study of control samples from healthy donors and cancer patients. Measured with immunoSEQ multiplex PCR; TCRdb has only the in-frame clones, and not every one. The sample consists of some 51,000 clones, around 90% of them appearing once. Input material: blood. These receptors all come from a man aged 50 or older in good health.

The V call is TRBV6-2 or TRBV6-3, the J call TRBJ2-3, with TRBD2 as a possible D gene (6 bases). Germline CDR1 and CDR2: MNHEY and SVGEGT. The CDR3 loop spans 16 amino acids. V was trimmed by 5 bases and J by 6 bases, leaving 21 bases between them. CDR3 sequence: CASSPLGSLGGDTQYF. As DNA, the CDR3 is TGTGCCAGCAGTCCCTTGGGCAGCCTCGGGGGTGATACGCAGTATTTT.

The V gene is TRBV2, the J gene TRBJ2-1; TRBD1 matches at 7 bases. CDR1 SNHLY and CDR2 FYNNEI come from the germline V gene. The CDR3 extends over 14 amino acids. The trim removed 7 bases at V and 4 bases at J, leaving 7 bases unmatched. The CDR3 loop reads CASIGTDRYNEQFF. DNA for the CDR3: TGTGCCAGCATAGGGACAGACCGTTACAATGAGCAGTTCTTC. Filled out from reference TRBV2 and TRBJ2-1, the complete variable domain reads EPEVTQTPSHQVTQMGQEVILRCVPISNHLYFYWYRQILGQKVEFLVSFYNNEISEKSEIFDDQFSVERPDGSNFTLKIRSTKLEDSAMYFCASIGTDRYNEQFFGPGTRLTVL.

This chain joins TRBV28 and TRBJ2-1, with 9 bases aligning to TRBD2. After removal of 9 bases from V and 7 bases from J, the junction contained 13 bases not matched to a gene. This CDR3 has 15 amino acids. The germline V gene has CDR1 MDHEN and CDR2 SYDVKM. CDR3 sequence reads: CASRGAVAGVNEQFF. In nucleotides, the CDR3 is TGTGCCAGTAGGGGGGCCGTAGCGGGAGTAAATGAGCAGTTCTTC.

This chain links TRBV3-1 (or the pseudogene TRBV3-2) with TRBJ1-4; D is uncertain. The germline V and J ends were trimmed by 5 bases and 3 bases, with 4 bases remaining between them. The CDR3 has 12 residues. Germline V gene data show CDR1 as LGHDT and CDR2 as YNNKEL (reference sequence). The CDR3 bases are TGTGCCAGCAGCGGGTCTAATGAAAAACTGTTTTTT. Its translation: CASSGSNEKLFF.

The chain recombines TRBV9 with TRBJ1-5; weak D call: TRBD1 (5 bases). V lost 4 bases and J 6 bases, leaving 11 bases between the germline ends. This CDR3 is built from 13 residues. Germline lookup yields CDR1 SGDLS and CDR2 YYNGEE. In DNA form, the CDR3 reads TGTGCCAGCAGCAGGGACGGGGGTCAGCCCCAGCATTTT. Protein sequence: CASSRDGGQPQHF. The variable domain in full, completed from reference TRBV9 and TRBJ1-5, reads DSGVTQTPKHLITATGQRVTLRCSPRSGDLSVYWYQQSLDQGLQFLIQYYNGEERAKGNILERFSAQQFPDLHSELNLSSLELGDSALYFCASSRDGGQPQHFGDGTRLSIL.